This T cell receptor (beta chain) was documented in a study of early T cells in non-severe SARS-CoV-2 infection. The study's findings and limits: Sequences matched to VDJdb favored anti-spike CD8 responses, while private and CD4 specificities were missed.

TCRdb fed the 5' RACE reads into MiXCR, producing one record per CDR3 protein. The table lists some 81,000 distinct CDR3 sequences, about a sixth of them singletons. This clonotype was seen only a few times. Its antigen is unidentified. The V and J ends lost 0 bases and 3 bases, in that order; junction bases with no gene match: 5. In germline, CDR1 is MNHEY, CDR2 SVGAGI. The CDR3 is made up of 17 amino acids. This sequence was found in an adult who was a healthcare worker with PCR-confirmed SARS-CoV-2 infection or an uninfected control (not recorded which). Input material: whole blood. The chain couples TRBV6-5 to TRBJ2-3; TRBD2 matches 11 bases. CDR3 loop: CASSYSLAGAPTDTQYF. CDR3 nucleotides: TGTGCCAGCAGTTACTCACTAGCGGGGGCCCCAACAGATACGCAGTATTTT.